A selection of T cell receptor beta chains follows, all from one sample in a study of blood T cell repertoires in COVID-19. Repertoires were generated with immunoSEQ multiplex PCR, while TCRdb's copy carries only in-frame clones and drops some. The sample includes some 300,000 clones, nearly 90% of them seen just once. The sample taken for sequencing was PBMCs or T cells enriched from blood (not recorded which). The receptors were gathered from a young woman with acute COVID-19. CDR3s include the opening cysteine and the closing phenylalanine or tryptophan. The order of the fields is V gene, D gene, CDR3 length, J gene, clone size, CDR3 protein, CDR3 DNA. A D gene is named only where the DNA matches it firmly. Part of the rows lack a size; the others show once, few, many or a class for expanded clones.

>TRBV14|NA|13|TRBJ1-1|once
CASSRRVQDVVFF
TGTGCCAGCAGCCGCAGGGTTCAGGACGTAGTTTTCTTT
>TRBV7-2|TRBD1|15|TRBJ2-5|NA
CASHSLTGGRETQYF
TGTGCCAGCCACTCCCTAACAGGGGGAAGGGAGACCCAGTACTTC
>TRBV28|NA|13|TRBJ1-2|NA
CASSLGPGYGYTF
TGTGCCAGCAGTTTAGGTCCAGGGTATGGCTACACCTTC
>TRBV19|NA|15|TRBJ2-7|NA
CASSSLSGGAYEQYF
TGTGCCAGTAGTTCTCTTTCCGGCGGGGCCTACGAGCAGTACTTC
>TRBV28|TRBD2|16|TRBJ2-3|NA
CASKSGRWRVQVTQYF
TGTGCCAGCAAGAGCGGGAGATGGAGAGTTCAAGTTACGCAGTATTTT
>TRBV5-1|TRBD1|13|TRBJ1-5|NA
CASSFQGDQPQHF
TGCGCCAGCAGCTTCCAGGGGGACCAGCCCCAGCATTTT
>TRBV7-8|NA|15|TRBJ2-1|NA
CASSYDPSRIGEQFF
TGTGCCAGCAGCTACGACCCCTCTAGAATAGGTGAGCAGTTCTTC
>TRBV7-9|TRBD2|17|TRBJ2-1|NA
CASSLAGRAGGWNEQFF
TGTGCCAGCAGCTTAGCAGGCCGGGCGGGAGGTTGGAATGAGCAGTTCTTC
>TRBV28|NA|14|TRBJ1-4|NA
CASSSPGSNEKLFF
TGTGCCAGCAGTTCCCCTGGGAGTAATGAAAAACTGTTTTTT
>TRBV29-1|TRBD1|14|TRBJ2-7|NA
CSVDARDRDDEQYF
TGCAGCGTTGACGCCCGGGACAGGGACGACGAGCAGTACTTC
>TRBV5-5|TRBD2|18|TRBJ2-1|NA
CASSFTRASGIPYNEQFF
TGTGCCAGCAGCTTCACCCGGGCTAGCGGGATCCCCTACAATGAGCAGTTCTTC
>TRBV5-1|TRBD2|17|TRBJ2-1|NA
CASSPGLAGPINNEQFF
TGCGCCAGCAGCCCAGGACTAGCGGGCCCTATTAACAATGAGCAGTTCTTC
>TRBV25-1|NA|14|TRBJ1-6|few
CASSEMGGNSPLHF
TGTGCCAGCAGTGAAATGGGAGGTAATTCACCCCTCCACTTT
>TRBV2|NA|13|TRBJ1-1|NA
CASSTGVNTEAFF
TGTGCCAGCAGTACAGGAGTGAACACTGAAGCTTTCTTT
>TRBV3-1/TRBV3-2|NA|14|TRBJ2-4|NA
CASSGKQGFNIQYF
TGTGCCAGCAGCGGGAAACAGGGATTTAACATTCAGTACTTC
>TRBV7-9|TRBD2|15|TRBJ2-1|NA
CASSLSGGVHNEQFF
TGTGCCAGCAGCCTTAGCGGGGGGGTCCACAATGAGCAGTTCTTC
>TRBV18|TRBD1|15|TRBJ1-1|NA
CASSPPGGWGTEAFF
TGTGCCAGCTCACCGCCAGGGGGATGGGGCACTGAAGCTTTCTTT
>TRBV7-3|NA|16|TRBJ2-1|NA
CASSPLADSSYNEQFF
TGTGCCAGCAGCCCACTCGCGGATAGCTCCTACAATGAGCAGTTCTTC
>TRBV10-2|TRBD1|14|TRBJ2-3|NA
CASSPTGGADTQYF
TGCGCCAGCAGTCCGACAGGGGGGGCAGATACGCAGTATTTT
>TRBV30|TRBD1|17|TRBJ2-6|NA
CAWSGGQGVSGANVLTF
TGTGCCTGGAGTGGGGGACAGGGAGTCTCTGGGGCCAACGTCCTGACTTTC
>TRBV29-1|TRBD1|13|TRBJ1-2|NA
CSVGTGDAYGYTF
TGCAGCGTTGGGACAGGGGATGCCTATGGCTACACCTTC
>TRBV19|NA|13|TRBJ1-1|NA
CASGERERTEAFF
TGTGCCAGTGGGGAGCGGGAGAGGACTGAAGCTTTCTTT
>TRBV25-1|NA|17|TRBJ1-2|NA
CASSESGTVFANYGYTF
TGTGCCAGCAGTGAATCAGGCACGGTCTTTGCTAACTATGGCTACACCTTC
>TRBV7-9|NA|13|TRBJ2-5|NA
CASSLAGGETQYF
TGTGCCAGCAGCTTAGCGGGGGGAGAGACCCAGTACTTC
>TRBV19|TRBD1|14|TRBJ2-1|once
CASSIRDRVGEQFF
TGTGCCAGTAGTATTCGGGACAGGGTAGGCGAGCAGTTCTTC
>TRBV19|TRBD2|13|TRBJ2-1|NA
CATGSGSQDEQFF
TGTGCCACAGGTAGCGGGAGTCAGGATGAGCAGTTCTTC
>TRBV3-1/TRBV3-2|TRBD2|16|TRBJ2-1|NA
CASSHGLAGGGSEQFF
TGTGCCAGCAGCCACGGACTAGCGGGCGGTGGAAGTGAGCAGTTCTTC
>TRBV28|TRBD1|15|TRBJ2-7|NA
CASSLFGQGATEQYF
TGTGCCAGCAGTTTATTCGGACAGGGAGCAACCGAGCAGTACTTC
>TRBV7-3|TRBD2|17|TRBJ2-5|NA
CASSLTLREGRKETQYF
TGTGCCAGCAGCTTAACGTTGCGGGAGGGCCGGAAAGAGACCCAGTACTTC